Listed below are T cell receptor beta chains from one sample, sequenced in a study of T-cell reconstitution after alpha-beta-depleted transplantation in children. TCRdb fed the PCR reads into MiXCR, producing one record per CDR3 protein. The profile shows roughly 180,000 distinct CDR3 sequences, approximately 12% of them singletons. The sequencing here drew on PBMCs, taken before TCRalphabeta/CD19-depleted stem cell transplant. The origin of the receptors is a boy younger than 10 with acute myeloid leukemia, due to receive a stem cell transplant. Both conserved end residues are part of each CDR3. D genes are given only for firm matches. Not every row has a clone size; where given, it reads once, few, many or a size class.

CDR3aa: CASSPQGDYGYTF
CDR3nt: TGCGCCAGCAGCCCACAGGGGGACTATGGCTACACCTTC
d_gene: TRBD1
v_gene: TRBV5-1
abundance: many
j_gene: TRBJ1-2

CDR3aa: CASRGMGSGSVYEQYF
CDR3nt: TGTGCCAGCAGAGGGATGGGTAGCGGGAGTGTCTACGAGCAGTACTTC
d_gene: TRBD2
v_gene: TRBV28
abundance: many
j_gene: TRBJ2-7

CDR3aa: CASKQGARGYTF
CDR3nt: TGTGCCAGCAAGCAGGGGGCGCGTGGCTACACCTTC
d_gene: TRBD1
v_gene: TRBV28
abundance: many
j_gene: TRBJ1-2

CDR3aa: CSARWDPEQYF
CDR3nt: TGCAGTGCTAGGTGGGACCCCGAGCAGTACTTC
d_gene: -
v_gene: TRBV20-1
abundance: many
j_gene: TRBJ2-7

CDR3aa: CSARTPGQGSPWEQFF
CDR3nt: TGCAGTGCTAGGACCCCGGGACAGGGGTCCCCCTGGGAGCAGTTCTTC
d_gene: TRBD1
v_gene: TRBV20-1
abundance: few
j_gene: TRBJ2-1

CDR3aa: CSGTGASYEQYF
CDR3nt: TGCAGCGGTACAGGGGCTTCCTACGAGCAGTACTTC
d_gene: TRBD1
v_gene: TRBV29-1
abundance: many
j_gene: TRBJ2-7

CDR3aa: CASSSPDGRNQPQHF
CDR3nt: TGTGCCAGCAGCTCTCCGGACGGACGCAATCAGCCCCAGCATTTT
d_gene: -
v_gene: TRBV6-1
abundance: many
j_gene: TRBJ1-5

CDR3aa: CASSLSGTTGELFF
CDR3nt: TGTGCCAGCAGCCTCTCGGGGACCACCGGGGAGCTGTTTTTT
d_gene: -
v_gene: TRBV5-4
abundance: many
j_gene: TRBJ2-2

CDR3aa: CSARVGGTGELFF
CDR3nt: TGCAGTGCTAGAGTGGGGGGGACCGGGGAGCTGTTTTTT
d_gene: TRBD2
v_gene: TRBV20-1
abundance: many
j_gene: TRBJ2-2

CDR3aa: CASRGASGSSYEQYF
CDR3nt: TGTGCCAGCAGGGGGGCTAGCGGGAGCTCCTACGAGCAGTACTTC
d_gene: TRBD2
v_gene: TRBV12-3/TRBV12-4
abundance: many
j_gene: TRBJ2-7

CDR3aa: CCARDTRTRQSSYGYTF
CDR3nt: TGCTGTGCTAGAGATACCCGGACTAGGCAAAGTAGCTATGGCTACACCTTC
d_gene: -
v_gene: TRBV20-1
abundance: few
j_gene: TRBJ1-2

CDR3aa: CASSFGTGATGELFF
CDR3nt: TGTGCCAGCAGCTTCGGGACAGGGGCCACCGGGGAGCTGTTTTTT
d_gene: TRBD1
v_gene: TRBV5-6
abundance: many
j_gene: TRBJ2-2

CDR3aa: CASRSSFRELFF
CDR3nt: TGTGCCAGCAGATCCTCTTTCCGGGAGCTGTTTTTT
d_gene: -
v_gene: TRBV28
abundance: -
j_gene: TRBJ2-2

CDR3aa: CASGPGAGGLYNEQFF
CDR3nt: TGTGCCAGCGGCCCCGGGGCGGGGGGCTTGTACAATGAGCAGTTCTTC
d_gene: TRBD2
v_gene: TRBV4-2
abundance: -
j_gene: TRBJ2-1

CDR3aa: CASGWSGNYGYTF
CDR3nt: TGTGCCAGCGGGTGGTCAGGAAACTATGGCTACACCTTC
d_gene: -
v_gene: TRBV27
abundance: many
j_gene: TRBJ1-2

CDR3aa: CASSFMRQNYSPLHF
CDR3nt: TGTGCCAGCAGTTTCATGAGACAGAACTATTCACCCCTCCACTTT
d_gene: -
v_gene: TRBV27
abundance: many
j_gene: TRBJ1-6

CDR3aa: CASSLAGDRVDYGYTF
CDR3nt: TGTGCCAGCAGCTTAGCGGGGGACAGGGTTGACTATGGCTACACCTTC
d_gene: TRBD1
v_gene: TRBV7-9
abundance: many
j_gene: TRBJ1-2

CDR3aa: CATSRDWTGYSNQPQHF
CDR3nt: TGTGCCACCAGCAGAGATTGGACGGGGTATAGCAATCAGCCCCAGCATTTT
d_gene: -
v_gene: TRBV15
abundance: few
j_gene: TRBJ1-5

CDR3aa: CSARGGSSYEQYF
CDR3nt: TGCAGTGCTAGAGGCGGGAGCTCCTACGAGCAGTACTTC
d_gene: TRBD2
v_gene: TRBV20-1
abundance: many
j_gene: TRBJ2-7

CDR3aa: CASSYSGTASGANVLTF
CDR3nt: TGTGCCAGCAGTTACTCCGGGACGGCCTCTGGGGCCAACGTCCTGACTTTC
d_gene: -
v_gene: TRBV6-5
abundance: many
j_gene: TRBJ2-6

CDR3aa: CASSLEGRPNYGYTF
CDR3nt: TGTGCCAGCAGTTTAGAGGGACGGCCTAACTATGGCTACACCTTC
d_gene: -
v_gene: TRBV12-3/TRBV12-4
abundance: few
j_gene: TRBJ1-2

CDR3aa: CSVDTDRPGEKLFF
CDR3nt: TGCAGCGTTGATACAGACAGACCGGGTGAAAAACTGTTTTTT
d_gene: -
v_gene: TRBV29-1
abundance: many
j_gene: TRBJ1-4

CDR3aa: CASSGPFGNTIYF
CDR3nt: TGTGCCAGCAGTGGCCCTTTCGGAAACACCATATATTTT
d_gene: -
v_gene: TRBV6-1
abundance: -
j_gene: TRBJ1-3

CDR3aa: CSARETGTGGHGYTF
CDR3nt: TGCAGTGCTAGAGAGACCGGGACAGGGGGGCATGGCTACACCTTC
d_gene: TRBD1
v_gene: TRBV20-1
abundance: many
j_gene: TRBJ1-2

CDR3aa: CASSSSAGVYEQYF
CDR3nt: TGTGCCAGCAGCTCCAGTGCGGGAGTCTACGAGCAGTACTTC
d_gene: TRBD2
v_gene: TRBV11-2
abundance: many
j_gene: TRBJ2-7

CDR3aa: CASSLPGGSSYNEQFF
CDR3nt: TGTGCCAGCAGCTTACCGGGAGGGAGCTCCTACAATGAGCAGTTCTTC
d_gene: TRBD2
v_gene: TRBV7-3
abundance: -
j_gene: TRBJ2-1

CDR3aa: CSVEDLNYQRGNEQFF
CDR3nt: TGCAGCGTTGAAGATCTAAACTACCAGAGGGGCAATGAGCAGTTCTTC
d_gene: -
v_gene: TRBV29-1
abundance: many
j_gene: TRBJ2-1

CDR3aa: CSARSLGSYNEQFF
CDR3nt: TGCAGTGCTAGATCATTGGGGTCCTACAATGAGCAGTTCTTC
d_gene: -
v_gene: TRBV20-1
abundance: many
j_gene: TRBJ2-1

CDR3aa: CSEGQFTDTQYF
CDR3nt: TGCAGTGAGGGACAGTTCACAGATACGCAGTATTTT
d_gene: TRBD1
v_gene: TRBV20-1
abundance: many
j_gene: TRBJ2-3

CDR3aa: CASSQDRGGGTWSYEQYF
CDR3nt: TGCGCCAGCAGCCAAGATCGTGGGGGAGGGACGTGGTCCTACGAGCAGTACTTC
d_gene: TRBD2
v_gene: TRBV4-1
abundance: few
j_gene: TRBJ2-7

CDR3aa: CSVGGQGGLEAFF
CDR3nt: TGCAGCGTCGGGGGACAGGGAGGTCTTGAAGCTTTCTTT
d_gene: TRBD1
v_gene: TRBV29-1
abundance: many
j_gene: TRBJ1-1

CDR3aa: CASSPMGTGKYEQYF
CDR3nt: TGTGCCAGCAGTCCAATGGGGACAGGGAAGTACGAGCAGTACTTC
d_gene: TRBD1
v_gene: TRBV7-2
abundance: -
j_gene: TRBJ2-7

CDR3aa: CASSQITPYEQYF
CDR3nt: TGTGCCAGCAGCCAGATTACCCCCTACGAGCAGTACTTC
d_gene: -
v_gene: TRBV7-9
abundance: many
j_gene: TRBJ2-7

CDR3aa: CASTRGQGNEQYF
CDR3nt: TGTGCCAGCACTAGGGGACAGGGAAACGAGCAGTACTTC
d_gene: TRBD1
v_gene: TRBV12-3/TRBV12-4
abundance: many
j_gene: TRBJ2-7

CDR3aa: CASSLLPHGRETQYF
CDR3nt: TGTGCCAGCAGCCTATTGCCCCACGGGAGGGAGACCCAGTACTTC
d_gene: TRBD2
v_gene: TRBV7-6
abundance: many
j_gene: TRBJ2-5

CDR3aa: CASSRRDHVSYEQYF
CDR3nt: TGTGCCAGCAGTCGAAGGGACCACGTATCCTACGAGCAGTACTTC
d_gene: -
v_gene: TRBV28
abundance: many
j_gene: TRBJ2-7

CDR3aa: CASSFLWSDTGELFF
CDR3nt: TGTGCCAGCAGCTTTTTGTGGTCAGACACCGGGGAGCTGTTTTTT
d_gene: -
v_gene: TRBV11-2
abundance: many
j_gene: TRBJ2-2

CDR3aa: CASSFRQEVPETQYF
CDR3nt: TGTGCCAGCAGCTTCCGACAGGAAGTTCCGGAGACCCAGTACTTC
d_gene: -
v_gene: TRBV5-6
abundance: many
j_gene: TRBJ2-5

CDR3aa: CASSLSAGDTQYF
CDR3nt: TGTGCCAGCAGCTTGTCAGCGGGGGATACGCAGTATTTT
d_gene: TRBD2
v_gene: TRBV11-2
abundance: -
j_gene: TRBJ2-3

CDR3aa: CASSPTSALDTQYF
CDR3nt: TGTGCCAGCAGCCCAACTAGCGCGTTAGATACGCAGTATTTT
d_gene: TRBD2
v_gene: TRBV7-3
abundance: many
j_gene: TRBJ2-3

CDR3aa: CASGINQPQHF
CDR3nt: TGTGCCAGCGGTATCAATCAGCCCCAGCATTTT
d_gene: -
v_gene: TRBV6-5
abundance: many
j_gene: TRBJ1-5

CDR3aa: CASSSGTFLYEQFF
CDR3nt: TGTGCCAGCAGCTCCGGGACCTTTCTTTACGAGCAGTTCTTC
d_gene: -
v_gene: TRBV7-9
abundance: many
j_gene: TRBJ2-1

CDR3aa: CASSPRGLGTEAFF
CDR3nt: TGTGCCAGCTCACCACGGGGTTTGGGCACTGAAGCTTTCTTT
d_gene: -
v_gene: TRBV18
abundance: many
j_gene: TRBJ1-1

CDR3aa: CSARAGARNEQYF
CDR3nt: TGCAGTGCTAGAGCAGGGGCGAGGAACGAGCAGTACTTC
d_gene: -
v_gene: TRBV20-1
abundance: many
j_gene: TRBJ2-7

CDR3aa: CSAREQGLVAEQYF
CDR3nt: TGCAGTGCTAGAGAACAGGGGCTCGTGGCCGAGCAGTACTTC
d_gene: TRBD1
v_gene: TRBV20-1
abundance: many
j_gene: TRBJ2-7

CDR3aa: CASSLGDRDRQFF
CDR3nt: TGTGCCAGCAGCTTAGGCGACCGGGACAGGCAGTTCTTC
d_gene: TRBD1
v_gene: TRBV11-2
abundance: -
j_gene: TRBJ2-1

CDR3aa: CASSPGKGATGELFF
CDR3nt: TGTGCCAGCAGCCCTGGAAAAGGGGCCACCGGGGAGCTGTTTTTT
d_gene: -
v_gene: TRBV3-1
abundance: many
j_gene: TRBJ2-2

CDR3aa: CASRRTDRAETQYF
CDR3nt: TGTGCCAGCAGACGCACAGACAGGGCAGAGACCCAGTACTTC
d_gene: TRBD1
v_gene: TRBV6-5
abundance: many
j_gene: TRBJ2-5

CDR3aa: CASSQEAGGTYEQYF
CDR3nt: TGCGCCAGCAGCCAAGAGGCGGGAGGTACCTACGAGCAGTACTTC
d_gene: TRBD2
v_gene: TRBV4-1
abundance: many
j_gene: TRBJ2-7

CDR3aa: CSARTGNTEAFF
CDR3nt: TGCAGTGCTAGGACAGGGAACACTGAAGCTTTCTTT
d_gene: -
v_gene: TRBV20-1
abundance: many
j_gene: TRBJ1-1